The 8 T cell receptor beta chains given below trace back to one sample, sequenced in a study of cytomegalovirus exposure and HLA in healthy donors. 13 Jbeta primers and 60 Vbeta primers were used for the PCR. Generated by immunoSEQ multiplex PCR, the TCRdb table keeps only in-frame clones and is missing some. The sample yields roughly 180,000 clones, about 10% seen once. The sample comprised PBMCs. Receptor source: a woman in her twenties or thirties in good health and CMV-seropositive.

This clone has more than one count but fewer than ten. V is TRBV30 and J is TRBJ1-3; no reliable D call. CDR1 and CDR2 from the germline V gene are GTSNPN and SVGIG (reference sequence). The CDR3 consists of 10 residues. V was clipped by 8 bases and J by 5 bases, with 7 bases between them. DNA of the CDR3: TGTGCCGGAGGGCGAAACACCATATATTTT. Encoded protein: CAGGRNTIYF.

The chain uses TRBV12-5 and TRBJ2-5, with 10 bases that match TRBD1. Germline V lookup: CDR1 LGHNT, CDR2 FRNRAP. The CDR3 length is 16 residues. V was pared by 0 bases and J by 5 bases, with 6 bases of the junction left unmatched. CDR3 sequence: CASGLVYGQGGETQYF. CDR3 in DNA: TGTGCTAGTGGTTTGGTATACGGACAGGGGGGCGAGACCCAGTACTTC.

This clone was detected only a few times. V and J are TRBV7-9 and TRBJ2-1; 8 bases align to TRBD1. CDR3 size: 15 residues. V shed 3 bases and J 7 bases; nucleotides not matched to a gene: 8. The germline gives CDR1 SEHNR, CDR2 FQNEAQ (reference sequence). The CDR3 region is CASSFSWTGINEQFF. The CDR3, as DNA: TGTGCCAGCAGCTTCTCTTGGACAGGGATAAATGAGCAGTTCTTC. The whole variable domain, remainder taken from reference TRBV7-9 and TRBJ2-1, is DTGVSQNPRHKITKRGQNVTFRCDPISEHNRLYWYRQTLGQGPEFLTYFQNEAQLEKSRLLSDRFSAERPKGSFSTLEIQRTEQGDSAMYLCASSFSWTGINEQFFGPGTRLTVL.

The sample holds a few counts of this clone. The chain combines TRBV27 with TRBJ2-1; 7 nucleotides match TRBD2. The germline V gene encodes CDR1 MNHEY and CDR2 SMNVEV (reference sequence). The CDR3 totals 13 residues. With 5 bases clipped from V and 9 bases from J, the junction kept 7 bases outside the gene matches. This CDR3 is CASSKQGEGEQFF. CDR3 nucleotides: TGTGCCAGCAGTAAGCAAGGGGAGGGTGAGCAGTTCTTC.

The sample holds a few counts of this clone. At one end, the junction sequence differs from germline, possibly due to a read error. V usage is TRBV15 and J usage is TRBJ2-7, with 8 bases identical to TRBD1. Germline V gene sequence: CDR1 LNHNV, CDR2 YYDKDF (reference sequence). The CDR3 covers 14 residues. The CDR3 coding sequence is TGTGCCACCAGCAAGTTCCCTTTACAGGGGGTTATCAACTTC. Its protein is CATSKFPLQGVINF.

The CDR3 protein is CASSPDGGGARGYTF. CDR3 in DNA: TGTGCCAGCAGTCCCGATGGCGGGGGCGCGAGGGGCTACACCTTC. This rearrangement joins TRBV7-9 to TRBJ1-2; D possibly corresponds to TRBD1 (6 bases). Trimming took 6 bases from V and 8 from J, leaving 22 bases between them. Germline loops: CDR1 SEHNR, CDR2 FQNEAQ (reference sequence). The CDR3 is 15 residues long.

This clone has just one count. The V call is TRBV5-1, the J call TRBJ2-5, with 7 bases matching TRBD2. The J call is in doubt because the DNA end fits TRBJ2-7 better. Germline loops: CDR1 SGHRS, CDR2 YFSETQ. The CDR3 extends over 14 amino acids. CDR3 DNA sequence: TGCGCCAGCAGCTCAAGCGGGACCACCTACGAGCAGTACTTC. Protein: CASSSSGTTYEQYF.

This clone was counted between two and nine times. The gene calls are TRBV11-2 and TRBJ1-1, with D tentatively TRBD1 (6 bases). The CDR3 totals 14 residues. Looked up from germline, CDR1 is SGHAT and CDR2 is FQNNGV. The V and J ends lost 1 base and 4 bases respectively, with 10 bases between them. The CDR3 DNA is TGTGCCAGCAGCTTAGCAGGGGAGGGCACTGAAGCTTTCTTT. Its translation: CASSLAGEGTEAFF.